This TCR beta chain emerged from a study of immune evolution from preneoplasia to lung adenocarcinoma. Study conclusions and caveats: Top clone frequencies peaked in normal lung, apparently declining through invasive adenocarcinoma.

Data came from immunoSEQ multiplex PCR; TCRdb stores just in-frame clones and leaves some out. This table holds tens of thousands of clones, 65% to 80% found once. V was trimmed by 6 bases and J by 9 bases, leaving 18 bases between them. The CDR3 is 13 amino acids. Germline V lookup: CDR1 MNHNS, CDR2 SASEGT. Resections took place in Japan or China from 2014 to 2017. Each case's diagnosis was confirmed by two pathologists on H&E. Concerning this clone itself: As yet, its antigen is unknown.

The clonotype comes from a person aged 55-75 years with lung adenocarcinoma. The gene calls are TRBV6-1 and TRBJ2-7, with D perhaps matching TRBD2 (6 bases). The sample consisted of FFPE invasive lung adenocarcinoma tissue. For the CDR3, the DNA is TGTGCCAGCAGCCGTCGGCTTGGGGAGGCGCAGTACTTC. Its translation is CASSRRLGEAQYF.